Shown below are 21 T cell receptor beta chains from a single sample sequenced in a study of OX40 agonist ivuxolimab in advanced cancers. Sequenced by immunoSEQ multiplex PCR; TCRdb stores in-frame clones only, minus some. The repertoire holds about 68,000 clones, with 75% to 85% as singletons. The specimen was CD4+ or CD8+ T cells sorted from blood, collected in a trial of the OX40 agonist ivuxolimab. These receptors were obtained from an adult with an advanced solid tumor such as melanoma, head and neck, liver or kidney cancer.

This sequence joins TRBV7-9 and TRBJ2-7, with D perhaps matching TRBD2 (5 bases). The CDR3 is 14 amino acids. Germline CDR1 SEHNR, CDR2 FQNEAQ (reference sequence). V was shortened by 3 bases and J by 7 bases, with 16 bases between the two germline ends. CDR3 nucleotides: TGTGCCAGCAGCTTTCAGGTAGGCACGGGGGAGCAGTACTTC. This sequence encodes CASSFQVGTGEQYF.

The CDR3 region is CATSRAYSGKYQETQYF. The CDR3 DNA sequence: TGTGCCACCAGCAGGGCTTATAGCGGGAAGTACCAAGAGACCCAGTACTTC. The chain is built from TRBV15 and TRBJ2-5, with TRBD2 identical over 8 bases. Trimming removed 3 bases from V and 0 bases from J; junction bases left unmatched: 9. In germline, CDR1 is LNHNV, CDR2 YYDKDF (reference sequence). The CDR3 extends over 17 amino acids.

The chain is built from TRBV20-1 and TRBJ1-2, with 7 positions matching TRBD1. Germline V gene data show CDR1 as DFQATT and CDR2 as SNEGSKA (reference sequence). The CDR3 covers 11 residues. V lost 3 bases and J lost 6; bases outside the gene matches: 1. The CDR3 DNA follows: TGCAGTGCTAGCACAGGGGATGGCTACACCTTC. Translation gives CSASTGDGYTF.

J is TRBJ2-7 and V is TRBV18; 7 positions agree with TRBD2. CDR1 and CDR2 from the germline V gene are KGHSH and LQKENI. This CDR3 region has 14 residues. V gave up 3 bases and J gave up 6 bases; unmatched junction bases: 8. The CDR3 nucleotides read TGTGCCAGCTCACCCGTGCGGGAGATGCTCGAGCAGTACTTC. Translation: CASSPVREMLEQYF.

The genes are TRBV11-2 and TRBJ2-2; D call uncertain. V gave up 0 bases and J gave up 3 bases, with 8 bases separating them. The CDR3 is 15 amino acids. Germline CDR1 SGHAT, CDR2 FQNNGV. The CDR3 DNA is TGTGCCAGCAGCTTAGAGCGTCCGGACACCGGGGAGCTGTTTTTT. Amino acids: CASSLERPDTGELFF.

This rearrangement joins TRBV5-1 to TRBJ2-7, with TRBD1 as a possible D gene (5 bases). The CDR3 has 12 amino acids. Germline assignment: CDR1 SGHRS and CDR2 YFSETQ. Trimming cost V 4 bases and J 6 bases, with 11 bases left between them. The CDR3 DNA follows: TGCGCCAGCAGCCCCGGACACGGCGAGCAGTACTTC. Translated: CASSPGHGEQYF.

CDR3 DNA sequence: TGTGCCAGTAGTATAGATCTCCTGCTACCGTACCGGACAGGTACCTACGAGCAGTACTTC. Amino acid sequence: CASSIDLLLPYRTGTYEQYF. This chain uses TRBV19 with TRBJ2-7; 7 nucleotides agree with TRBD1. V lost 0 bases, J lost 2 bases, and 19 bases stayed unmatched. The germline CDR1 and CDR2 sequences are LNHDA and SQIVND (reference sequence). CDR3 size: 20 residues.

The chain is built from TRBV9 and TRBJ1-5; D is unclear. CDR3 length: 15 amino acids. The V and J ends lost 0 bases and 2 bases respectively, with 9 bases between them. The V gene's germline CDR1 is SGDLS and CDR2 YYNGEE. The CDR3 sequence is CASSVEGSGNQPQHF. The CDR3 DNA sequence: TGTGCCAGCAGCGTAGAAGGGAGTGGCAATCAGCCCCAGCATTTT.

The chain joins TRBV6-1 to TRBJ2-4; D is possibly TRBD1 (5 bases). The CDR3 loop spans 11 amino acids. CDR1 MNHNS and CDR2 SASEGT come from the germline V gene. V lost 2 bases to trimming and J lost 12 bases, with 8 bases between them. CDR3 region: CASSETTDQYF. The CDR3, as DNA: TGTGCCAGCAGTGAAACGACAGATCAGTACTTC.

The chain links TRBV15 to TRBJ2-5; no reliable D call. V was clipped by 5 bases and J by 2 bases, with 9 bases between them. CDR1 and CDR2 from the germline V gene are LNHNV and YYDKDF (reference sequence). CDR3 length: 13 amino acids. CDR3 DNA: TGTGCCACCAGCGGGCTACTTCAAGAGACCCAGTACTTC. Translated: CATSGLLQETQYF.

The CDR3 DNA is TGTGCCAGCAGTTCCCCGGGAAGCACAGATACGCAGTATTTT. It encodes CASSSPGSTDTQYF. This sequence joins TRBV27 and TRBJ2-3, with a weak D call TRBD2 (5 bases). With 4 bases removed from V and 0 bases from J, the gap between germline ends came to 8 bases. CDR1 is MNHEY and CDR2 is SMNVEV in the germline V gene (reference sequence). The length of the CDR3 is 14 residues.

This clone was observed once. The genes are TRBV5-1 and TRBJ2-5; D remains unclear. Germline V lookup: CDR1 SGHRS, CDR2 YFSETQ. The CDR3 runs to 14 residues. Trimming cost V 4 bases and J 1 base, with 11 bases left between them. CDR3 nucleotides: TGCGCCAGCAGCCCCGTCAACACCCAAGAGACCCAGTACTTC. Encoded protein: CASSPVNTQETQYF.

In regard to this clone: The junction differs from germline at one of its ends, possibly a read error. The chain carries TRBV28 and TRBJ1-1; D is undetermined. Per the germline V gene, CDR1 is MDHEN and CDR2 is SYDVKM. The CDR3 is 15 amino acids. CDR3 residues: CVSCRFGVLGTEAFF. The CDR3 DNA follows: TGTGTCAGCTGTAGATTTGGGGTATTGGGAACTGAAGCTTTCTTT.

The chain joins TRBV11-1 to TRBJ2-5; 7 bases align to TRBD2. This CDR3 has 16 amino acids. The germline V gene has CDR1 SGHAT and CDR2 FQDESV (reference sequence). The ends lost 1 base at V and 2 bases at J; junction bases unmatched: 7. DNA for the CDR3: TGTGCCAGCAGCTTAGACAGCGGGACCCTTCAAGAGACCCAGTACTTC. Translating it yields CASSLDSGTLQETQYF.

The chain links TRBV5-1 to TRBJ2-7, with TRBD2 matching over 11 bases. Germline V CDR1 and CDR2: SGHRS, YFSETQ. Trimming removed 4 bases from V and 1 base from J; junction bases left unmatched: 10. This CDR3 is 17 amino acids long. The chain's CDR3 is CASSRLIGTSGSYEQYF. CDR3 nucleotide sequence: TGCGCCAGCAGCCGTCTTATTGGGACTAGCGGTTCCTACGAGCAGTACTTC.

The rearrangement uses TRBV28 and TRBJ2-1; TRBD2 might be the D (6 bases). CDR3 length equals 15 residues. V lost 4 bases and J 6 bases, leaving 16 bases between the germline ends. The germline gives CDR1 MDHEN, CDR2 SYDVKM. The CDR3: CASSSPGGGTNEQFF. In nucleotides, the CDR3 is TGTGCCAGCAGTTCTCCCGGGGGAGGAACCAATGAGCAGTTCTTC.

The table lists this clone with a count of one. CDR3 sequence: CASSPERGGNYGYTF. Written as DNA, the CDR3 is TGTGCCAGCAGCCCGGAGAGAGGTGGGAACTATGGCTACACCTTC. This chain joins TRBV5-8 and TRBJ1-2; no clear D. Germline CDR1 is SGHTS and CDR2 is YDEGEE. The CDR3 is 15 amino acids. Deletions cut 4 bases from V and 2 bases from J, with 15 bases between.

The J gene is TRBJ2-5, the V gene TRBV23-1, with TRBD2 as a possible D gene (5 bases). The J call may be mistaken, given a closer DNA end match to TRBJ2-7. TRBV23-1 belongs to the ORF category, with a function that is uncertain. The length of the CDR3 is 15 residues. Here the CDR3 DNA reads TGCGCCAGCCAAGACTCAGTAGCGAGCTCCTACGAGCAGTACTTC. Protein product: CASQDSVASSYEQYF.

The rearrangement uses TRBV7-2 and TRBJ2-4; 7 positions agree with TRBD2. V lost 0 bases, J lost 2 bases, and 4 bases stayed unmatched. Per germline, CDR1 SGHTA and CDR2 FQGNSA. The CDR3 is made up of 16 amino acids. In DNA form, the CDR3 reads TGTGCCAGCAGCTTAGCGGCGGGAGCAACCAAAAACATTCAGTACTTC. Translating it yields CASSLAAGATKNIQYF.

The chain carries TRBV5-1 and TRBJ1-2; D is ambiguous. There are 13 residues in the CDR3. V shed 0 bases and J shed 4 bases, with 7 bases lying between them. Looked up from germline, CDR1 is SGHRS and CDR2 is YFSETQ. CDR3 amino acids: CASSLDPVYGYTF. CDR3 nucleotide sequence: TGCGCCAGCAGCTTGGACCCGGTCTATGGCTACACCTTC.

The CDR3 DNA reads TGCGCCAGCAGCTTGCGGGCTAGCGGGAGCACAGATACGCAGTATTTT. Translation gives CASSLRASGSTDTQYF. The V gene is TRBV5-1, the J gene TRBJ2-3; 8 bases agree with TRBD2. Losses at the gene ends were 1 base for V and 0 bases for J; bases not matched to a gene: 4. CDR1 and CDR2 from the germline V gene are SGHRS and YFSETQ. The CDR3 consists of 16 residues. Full variable domain (remainder filled in from reference TRBV5-1 and TRBJ2-3): KAGVTQTPRYLIKTRGQQVTLSCSPISGHRSVSWYQQTPGQGLQFLFEYFSETQRNKGNFPGRFSGRQFSNSRSEMNVSTLELGDSALYLCASSLRASGSTDTQYFGPGTRLTVL.